Listed below are T cell receptor beta chains from one sample, sequenced in a study of brain metastases from non-small cell lung cancer. Data came from immunoSEQ multiplex PCR; TCRdb stores just in-frame clones and leaves some out. The table records some 7,700 clones, around 85% of them present only once. Sequencing input: primary lung tumor tissue. These receptors originate from a donor aged 40 or over with non-small cell lung cancer. The CDR3 runs from the conserved cysteine through the conserved F or W. The D gene is left open where the match is weak. Clone sizes are given selectively: once, few, many, or a class where the clone is expanded.

V	size	D	J	DNA	CDR3
TRBV5-6	.	.	TRBJ1-1	TGTGCCAGCAGCTTGAAAGATAACACTGAAGCTTTCTTT	CASSLKDNTEAFF
TRBV2	.	.	TRBJ2-1	TGTGCCAGCAGCTATTTTAGGGGAGGCCTATATGAGCAGTTCTTC	CASSYFRGGLYEQFF
TRBV5-1	.	.	TRBJ2-1	TGCGCCAGCAGTCTTGCAGGGGCGTACAATGAGCAGTTCTTC	CASSLAGAYNEQFF
TRBV13	.	.	TRBJ2-5	TGTGCCAGCAGCTTAGGCCGCAGGGGGGGCGAGACCCAGTACTTC	CASSLGRRGGETQYF
TRBV28	.	.	TRBJ1-1	TGTGCCAGCAGTTTAAGACCAGCGTTGAACACTGAAGCTTTCTTT	CASSLRPALNTEAFF
TRBV9	.	.	TRBJ1-1	TGTGCCAGCAGCCCCCGGGACACTGAAGCTTTCTTT	CASSPRDTEAFF
TRBV6-2/TRBV6-3	.	.	TRBJ1-1	TGTGCCAGCAGTTACGCGGATCCGGGGTTCACTGAAGCTTTCTTT	CASSYADPGFTEAFF
TRBV5-5	.	.	TRBJ1-2	TGTGCCAGCAGGGCGGACTACCTGCGGGACTATGGCTACACCTTC	CASRADYLRDYGYTF
TRBV6-2/TRBV6-3	.	.	TRBJ2-3	TGTGCCAGCAGTTATCGGACTATCACAGATACGCAGTATTTT	CASSYRTITDTQYF
TRBV4-3	.	TRBD1	TRBJ2-3	TGCGCCAGCAGCCAAGAGACAGGGGGCGCCACAGATACGCAATATTTT	CASSQETGGATDTQYF
TRBV27	.	TRBD1	TRBJ1-2	TGTGCCAGCAGTCGACAGGGGAACTATGGCTACACCTTC	CASSRQGNYGYTF
TRBV18	.	.	TRBJ1-5	TGTGCCAGCTCACCAGGAGGAGAGAGGTCGGGTCTGGCCCAGCATTTT	CASSPGGERSGLAQHF
TRBV15	.	.	TRBJ2-7	TGTGCCACCAGCAGAGAGCAGTTCGCCTACGAGCAGTACTTC	CATSREQFAYEQYF
TRBV5-6	.	.	TRBJ1-2	TGTGCCAGCGCTTCCGACAGAGTTTCTTATGGCTACACCTTC	CASASDRVSYGYTF
TRBV28	.	.	TRBJ1-5	TGTGCCAGCAGCTTGGCCGGGGGTACGGGCAATCAGCCCCAGCATTTT	CASSLAGGTGNQPQHF
TRBV7-2	.	.	TRBJ1-1	TGTGCCAGCAGACCGATGGACAGTTCAGAAGCTTTCTTT	CASRPMDSSEAFF
TRBV6-1	.	TRBD1	TRBJ1-1	TGTGCCAGCAGTGAATACAGGGGGACAGCTTTCTTT	CASSEYRGTAFF
TRBV27	few	.	TRBJ1-1	TGTGCCAGCAGTTTACGAGGCAGTTTGGGCACTGAAGCTTTCTTT	CASSLRGSLGTEAFF
TRBV12-3/TRBV12-4	.	.	TRBJ1-1	TGTGCCAGTCAAGGCGAGAACACTGAAGCTTTCTTT	CASQGENTEAFF
TRBV21-1	.	.	TRBJ1-1	TGTGCCAGCAGCAAAGAAACAGGGGGCCTATCCTTAGACACTGAAGCTTTCTTT	CASSKETGGLSLDTEAFF
TRBV12-3/TRBV12-4	.	.	TRBJ1-1	TGTGCCAGCAGTCGGATGAACACTGAAGCTTTCTTT	CASSRMNTEAFF
TRBV25-1	.	.	TRBJ1-2	TGTGCCAGCAGTGAAGGGGGAGGCGGCTACACCTTC	CASSEGGGGYTF